The 16 T cell receptor beta chains below were found in one sample sequenced in a study of shared clonotypes between healthy human individuals. Clones were read by immunoSEQ multiplex PCR, and TCRdb kept only the in-frame ones, dropping some. This table holds over 95,000 clones, around half found once. The sequenced material came from PBMCs. These TCRs come from a woman aged 40 to 50 in good health. Some clones in this sample may be carry-over from other donors' samples.

The rearrangement links TRBV4-1 to TRBJ2-7; 10 bases map to TRBD2. Germline-derived CDR1 and CDR2 are MGHRA and YSYEKL. The trim removed 0 bases at V and 7 bases at J, leaving 9 bases unmatched. The CDR3 has 16 amino acids. CDR3 residues: CASSQDTLAGAGEQYF. CDR3 sequence (DNA): TGCGCCAGCAGCCAAGATACCCTAGCGGGAGCAGGGGAGCAGTACTTC.

This clone has more than one count but fewer than ten. The J gene is TRBJ2-7, the V gene TRBV11-2; 10 bases match TRBD2. The CDR3 loop spans 16 amino acids. The V gene's germline CDR1 is SGHAT and CDR2 FQNNGV. The V gene end was trimmed by 1 base and the J gene end by 3 bases; junction bases not matched to a gene: 6. This chain's CDR3 is CASSLGLASGGYEQYF. Here the CDR3 DNA reads TGTGCCAGCAGCTTAGGATTAGCTAGCGGGGGCTACGAGCAGTACTTC.

The chain employs TRBV19 and TRBJ2-1; TRBD1 is a possible D gene (5 bases). Germline V gene sequence: CDR1 LNHDA, CDR2 SQIVND (reference sequence). Trimming took off 4 bases at V and 2 bases at J, with 15 bases between the two ends. This CDR3 spans 16 amino acids. The DNA for the CDR3 is TGTGCCAGTAGTAGGGGCGTGGAACGACCCTACAATGAGCAGTTCTTC. This encodes CASSRGVERPYNEQFF.

The chain joins TRBV30 to TRBJ1-3; weak D call: TRBD1 (5 bases). V lost 3 bases, J lost 2 bases, and 8 bases lay in between. The length of the CDR3 is 13 residues. CDR1 is GTSNPN and CDR2 is SVGIG in the germline V gene (reference sequence). The CDR3: CAWRGPAGNTIYF. As DNA, the CDR3 is TGTGCCTGGAGGGGACCCGCTGGAAACACCATATATTTT. Full variable domain (rest looked up from reference TRBV30 and TRBJ1-3): SQTIHQWPATLVQPVGSPLSLECTVEGTSNPNLYWYRQAAGRGLQLLFYSVGIGQISSEVPQNLSASRPQDRQFILSSKKLLLSDSGFYLCAWRGPAGNTIYFGEGSWLTVV.

V and J are TRBV7-2 and TRBJ2-1, with unresolved D. CDR1 SGHTA and CDR2 FQGNSA come from the germline V gene. This CDR3 comprises 13 residues. Trimming removed 3 bases from V and 8 bases from J, with 11 bases in between. The CDR3 loop reads CASSFVPLDEQFF. CDR3 DNA sequence: TGTGCCAGCAGCTTCGTCCCCTTGGATGAGCAGTTCTTC. Combining the CDR3 with reference TRBV7-2 and TRBJ2-1 gives the whole variable domain GAGVSQSPSNKVTEKGKDVELRCDPISGHTALYWYRQSLGQGLEFLIYFQGNSAPDKSGLPSDRFSAERTGGSVSTLTIQRTQQEDSAVYLCASSFVPLDEQFFGPGTRLTVL.

The chain combines TRBV4-1 with TRBJ2-7, with D possibly matching TRBD1 (5 bases). The CDR3 runs to 15 residues. Trimming removed 1 base from V and 4 bases from J, with 14 bases in between. CDR1 and CDR2 (germline): MGHRA, YSYEKL. CDR3 protein: CASSQALGRVYEQYF. As DNA, the CDR3 is TGCGCCAGCAGCCAAGCTCTCGGCAGGGTGTACGAGCAGTACTTC.

This clone was counted between two and nine times. This chain uses TRBV13 with TRBJ1-2; a possible D gene is TRBD1 (5 bases). Germline assignment: CDR1 PRHDT and CDR2 FYEKMQ (reference sequence). V lost 0 bases, J lost 6 bases, and 20 bases lay in between. The CDR3 spans 17 residues. The CDR3 region has the DNA TGTGCCAGCAGCTTAGGGACAGCTCCAGAGGGGAGTCATGGCTACACCTTC. Translating it yields CASSLGTAPEGSHGYTF.

This clone was picked up many times. V usage is TRBV7-9 and J usage is TRBJ2-5, with 8 bases that match TRBD2. This CDR3 region has 13 residues. CDR1 SEHNR and CDR2 FQNEAQ come from the germline V gene (reference sequence). V lost 9 bases to trimming and J lost 2 bases; unmatched junction nucleotides: 5. The CDR3, as DNA: TGTGCCAGTATAGCGGGAAGTCAAGAGACCCAGTACTTC. As protein: CASIAGSQETQYF. The full variable domain, rest sourced from reference TRBV7-9 and TRBJ2-5, is DTGVSQNPRHKITKRGQNVTFRCDPISEHNRLYWYRQTLGQGPEFLTYFQNEAQLEKSRLLSDRFSAERPKGSFSTLEIQRTEQGDSAMYLCASIAGSQETQYFGPGTRLLVL.

V and J are TRBV4-3 and TRBJ2-3; perhaps TRBD2 as D (5 bases). The germline CDR1 and CDR2 sequences are LGHNA and YSLEER. CDR3 length: 14 residues. Trimming stripped 6 bases from V and 1 base from J, with 11 bases between. CDR3 nucleotide sequence: TGCGCCAGCAGTCTTAGCGACGGCACAGATACGCAGTATTTT. Its protein is CASSLSDGTDTQYF.

This rearrangement joins TRBV5-4 to TRBJ1-2; the match to TRBD1 covers 10 bases. The CDR3 runs 17 residues. CDR1 SGHNT and CDR2 YYREEE come from the germline V gene (reference sequence). J was trimmed by 4 bases and V by 3 bases; bases with no gene match: 12. CDR3 nucleotide sequence: TGTGCCAGCAGCTGGGCCCAGGGGACAGGGGCTGGCTATGGCTACACCTTC. Amino acid sequence: CASSWAQGTGAGYGYTF. Based on the CDR3 plus reference TRBV5-4 and TRBJ1-2, the full variable domain is ETGVTQSPTHLIKTRGQQVTLRCSSQSGHNTVSWYQQALGQGPQFIFQYYREEENGRGNFPPRFSGLQFPNYSSELNVNALELDDSALYLCASSWAQGTGAGYGYTFGSGTRLTVV.

V is TRBV7-9 and J is TRBJ1-2; 7 bases align to TRBD1. CDR1 is SEHNR, CDR2 FQNEAQ, per germline (reference sequence). The CDR3 contains 14 residues. Trimming at V came to 5 bases and at J to 6 bases, leaving 9 bases not matched to a gene. The CDR3 nucleotides read TGTGCCAGCAGCCGCCGAGAGGGGGCTGATGGCTACACCTTC. Protein: CASSRREGADGYTF.

V gene TRBV19 combines with J gene TRBJ2-7; the D gene is possibly TRBD1 (5 bases). The CDR3 is 13 amino acids. The germline gives CDR1 LNHDA, CDR2 SQIVND (reference sequence). V was pared by 0 bases and J by 2 bases, with 5 bases between. The CDR3 nucleotides are TGTGCCAGTAGTATAGAGACAGCCTACGAGCAGTACTTC. It is translated as CASSIETAYEQYF.

This clone was counted ten times or more. The V call is TRBV28, the J call TRBJ2-7, with TRBD1 identical over 9 bases. The V segment lost 4 bases and the J segment 4 bases; nucleotides outside the gene matches: 11. Germline V gene data show CDR1 as MDHEN and CDR2 as SYDVKM. CDR3 length: 16 residues. CDR3 sequence: CASSSVSGQGWYEQYF. Here the CDR3 DNA reads TGTGCCAGCAGTTCTGTTTCGGGACAGGGATGGTACGAGCAGTACTTC.

In this sample, this clone turned up a few times. The V and J genes are TRBV15 and TRBJ1-3, with D perhaps matching TRBD1 (6 bases). Trimming took 8 bases from V and 0 from J, leaving 11 bases between them. This CDR3 has 14 amino acids. Germline V lookup: CDR1 LNHNV, CDR2 YYDKDF (reference sequence). CDR3 nucleotides: TGTGCCACCCGCGGGGGACACTCTGGAAACACCATATATTTT. Translating gives CATRGGHSGNTIYF.

This chain joins TRBV4-1 and TRBJ2-2, with 10 nucleotides matching TRBD2. The V gene's germline CDR1 is MGHRA and CDR2 YSYEKL. J was trimmed by 3 bases and V by 0 bases; bases with no gene match: 4. The CDR3 runs 17 residues. The CDR3 sequence is CASSQDSGRADTGELFF. In DNA, the CDR3 is TGCGCCAGCAGCCAAGACAGCGGGAGGGCTGACACCGGGGAGCTGTTTTTT.

This clone was seen at least ten times. This same CDR3 is encoded by further DNA sequences in the sample. The rearrangement joins TRBV7-2 to TRBJ2-7; 7 nucleotides agree with TRBD2. J was trimmed by 2 bases and V by 0 bases; bases with no gene match: 1. Germline V lookup: CDR1 SGHTA, CDR2 FQGNSA. The CDR3 consists of 14 residues. DNA of the CDR3: TGTGCCAGCAGCTTAGCGGGAGGGCCCTACGAGCAGTACTTC. The encoded protein is CASSLAGGPYEQYF.